The clone carrying this T cell receptor (beta chain) was seen more than once but under ten times. No antigen is known for it. Measured with immunoSEQ multiplex PCR; TCRdb has only the in-frame clones, and not every one. The data hold about 20,000 clones, with roughly 90% observed a single time. Isolation of CD4+ and CD8+ cells used positive magnetic bead selection, with purity checked by flow cytometry. Trimming left V 1 base short and J 0 bases short, with 10 bases between. The CDR3 runs 16 residues. Per germline, CDR1 SGHAT and CDR2 FQNNGV. The record originates from a study of somatic mutations in cytotoxic T cells in rheumatoid arthritis. Background on the study: The authors flow-sorted some V beta antibody-stained T-cell populations at nearly 100% purity, including V beta1+ cells that they sequenced for TCRB. Study-wide findings and caveats: Compared with age-matched healthy controls, rheumatoid arthritis patients did not differ significantly in CD8+ T-cell clonality.

Sequenced: CD8+ T cells sorted from blood. V usage is TRBV11-2 and J usage is TRBJ1-5; a weak D match, TRBD1 (6 bases). The sequence was collected from a man in his forties or fifties in good health. CDR3 bases: TGTGCCAGCAGCTTAGTAACAGGGACTAGCAATCAGCCCCAGCATTTT. Translated: CASSLVTGTSNQPQHF.